This T cell receptor beta chain was retrieved from a study of Graves' ophthalmopathy and Graves' hyperthyroidism. Study background: Ahead of any treatment, peripheral blood was obtained at the initial diagnosis. Study observations and caveats: In blood appeared most of the expanded thyroid clonotypes whose frequency exceeded 0.001. A 13-signature model separated ophthalmopathy from stable hyperthyroidism, about 90% sensitivity, just over 80% specificity.

This CDR3 spans 14 amino acids. The germline V gene encodes CDR1 SGHTA and CDR2 FQGNSA. Certain patients, namely those with other autoimmune diseases, uncontrolled infections, pregnancy or lactation, were excluded. RNA served as the template for amplifying TCR beta CDR3 regions. Second-round multiplex PCR followed a first-round RT-PCR using HTBI primers. One entry per CDR3 protein results from TCRdb running MiXCR on the multiplex PCR reads. The sample includes about 700,000 distinct CDR3 sequences, 40% of them seen just once. Comments on this clonotype: What it recognizes is unknown. With a much larger clone just one base away, this may be a read error.

The sequenced sample consisted of peripheral blood. The sequence was collected from an adult man with Graves' ophthalmopathy. The chain employs TRBV7-2 and TRBJ2-5, with D perhaps being TRBD1 or TRBD2 (5 bases each). The DNA of the CDR3 is TGTGCCCGCAGTGTATTTCCAGGGACGGAGACCCAGTACTTC. Translated, it gives CARSVFPGTETQYF.